The next 23 T cell receptor beta chains were all read from a single sample in a study of response to subunit inactivated influenza vaccine. Each CDR3 protein gets one entry after TCRdb re-called the RT-PCR reads with MiXCR. The repertoire holds under 550,000 distinct CDR3 sequences, with approximately 7.7% as singletons. The sequences come from PBMCs from blood, collected less than 30 months after vaccination. Source of these receptors: a man aged 50 to 69 who received an inactivated influenza vaccine.

This clonotype was observed a few times. The CDR3 is CASSLDRDPVRQPQHF. The CDR3 nucleotides are TGTGCCAGCAGTTTAGACAGGGATCCCGTTCGTCAGCCCCAGCATTTT. The gene calls are TRBV12-3 or TRBV12-4 and TRBJ1-5; tentatively, D is TRBD1 (6 bases). This CDR3 spans 16 amino acids. V gave up 1 base and J gave up 6 bases, with 16 bases separating them.

This clonotype was counted at least ten times. The J gene is TRBJ2-7, the V gene TRBV27; D might be TRBD1 (6 bases). The CDR3 extends over 15 amino acids. In germline, CDR1 is MNHEY, CDR2 SMNVEV (reference sequence). The V end was cut by 0 bases, the J end by 3 bases, with 12 bases between. This chain's CDR3 is CASSLSGGHFYEQYF. The DNA of the CDR3 is TGTGCCAGCAGTTTATCAGGGGGACACTTCTACGAGCAGTACTTC.

V and J are TRBV19 and TRBJ1-5; 10 bases are a match to TRBD1. Trimming took 7 bases from V and 7 from J; bases not matched to a gene: 13. This CDR3 region has 16 residues. CDR1 is LNHDA, CDR2 SQIVND, per germline (reference sequence). The CDR3 sequence is CASKDRAGQGSQPQHF. The DNA for the CDR3 is TGTGCCAGTAAAGATAGGGCGGGACAGGGGAGCCAGCCCCAGCATTTT.

This clonotype was counted a few times. The chain employs TRBV12-3 or TRBV12-4 and TRBJ2-7; 9 nucleotides match TRBD2. V trimming: 6 bases; J trimming: 1 base; junction bases outside the gene matches: 7. The CDR3 extends over 15 amino acids. The CDR3 DNA follows: TGTGCCAGCAGAGCTATGGGACTAGCTTCCTACGAGCAGTACTTC. Translated, it gives CASRAMGLASYEQYF.

CDR3: CASRVGRDSYEQYF. In DNA, the CDR3 is TGTGCCAGCAGGGTGGGCAGGGACTCCTACGAGCAGTACTTC. The V gene is TRBV12-3 or TRBV12-4, the J gene TRBJ2-7, with D perhaps matching TRBD1 (5 bases). V was cut by 6 bases and J by 0 bases, with 12 bases left in between. This CDR3 is 14 amino acids long.

This clonotype was seen more than once but under ten times. The chain recombines TRBV5-7 with TRBJ2-2; D perhaps matches TRBD2 (7 bases). TRBV5-7 is recorded as an ORF, its role being uncertain. The V gene lost 4 bases and the J gene lost 4 bases, with 14 bases spanning the gap. The length of the CDR3 is 15 residues. This chain's CDR3 is CASSRGGRVTGELFF. The DNA of the CDR3 is TGTGCCAGCAGCCGCGGGGGCCGGGTCACCGGGGAGCTGTTTTTT.

This clonotype was seen only a few times. The J gene is TRBJ2-1, the V gene TRBV4-2, with 14 bases aligning to TRBD2. This CDR3 comprises 16 residues. The germline V gene has CDR1 LGHNA and CDR2 YNFKEQ. V lost 3 bases and J lost 6; bases outside the gene matches: 4. CDR3 sequence reads: CASSQGTSGSGNEQFF. CDR3 coding DNA: TGTGCCAGCAGCCAGGGGACTAGCGGGAGTGGCAATGAGCAGTTCTTC.

This clonotype was counted only a few times. V usage is TRBV20-1 and J usage is TRBJ2-7, with 9 bases identical to TRBD1. From germline, CDR1 is DFQATT and CDR2 SNEGSKA (reference sequence). CDR3 length: 13 residues. V trimming: 0 bases; J trimming: 6 bases; junction bases outside the gene matches: 3. The CDR3 DNA reads as TGCAGTGCTAGAGAAAACAGGGGGCGCGAGCAGTACTTC. Translating it yields CSARENRGREQYF.

This clonotype was detected once. This chain connects TRBV20-1 to TRBJ2-7; D uncertain. The CDR3 is 17 residues long. Trimming pared 0 bases from V and 2 bases from J, leaving 20 bases between. In germline, CDR1 is DFQATT, CDR2 SNEGSKA (reference sequence). The CDR3 is CSAREMGMASTAYEQYF. The CDR3 DNA is TGCAGTGCTAGAGAAATGGGAATGGCGAGTACGGCCTACGAGCAGTACTTC.

This clonotype was recorded many times. This chain joins TRBV10-3 and TRBJ2-5; weak D call: TRBD2 (5 bases). Looked up from germline, CDR1 is ENHRY and CDR2 is SYGVKD. CDR3 length: 14 amino acids. Trimming shortened V by 0 bases and J by 3 bases, and 8 bases separated the two germline ends. CDR3 nucleotide sequence: TGTGCCATCAGTGAGTCGAGGGATGAAGAGACCCAGTACTTC. Encoded protein: CAISESRDEETQYF.

The rearrangement joins TRBV7-6 to TRBJ2-1; 8 bases are shared with TRBD2. The V segment lost 2 bases and the J segment 14 bases; nucleotides outside the gene matches: 8. The germline V gene has CDR1 SGHVS and CDR2 FNYEAQ. This CDR3 spans 13 amino acids. The CDR3 sequence is CASSLSGSTVEFF. The CDR3 DNA reads as TGTGCCAGCAGCTTAAGCGGGAGTACGGTCGAGTTCTTC.

This clonotype was detected ten times or more. The CDR3 DNA follows: TGTGCCAGCAGCTTAGGCCGTTCAGGCTATCAGCCCCAGCATTTT. This codes for CASSLGRSGYQPQHF. This sequence joins TRBV13 and TRBJ1-5, with D unclear. This CDR3 comprises 15 residues. Between the trimmed V and J ends, which lost 0 bases and 5 bases, there was a span of 11 bases. Germline values: CDR1 PRHDT, CDR2 FYEKMQ (reference sequence).

This clonotype was seen a handful of times. The chain uses TRBV6-1 and TRBJ1-1, with D maybe TRBD1 (5 bases). V was clipped by 5 bases and J by 6 bases, with 13 bases between them. The CDR3 consists of 13 residues. Per the germline V gene, CDR1 is MNHNS and CDR2 is SASEGT. DNA of the CDR3: TGTGCCAGCAGTCCGGGGGTAGGGGCTGAAGCTTTCTTT. Translating gives CASSPGVGAEAFF.

In its sample, this clonotype was seen a few times. CDR3 amino acids: CASSLVTGDYEQYF. In DNA, the CDR3 is TGCGCCAGCAGCTTGGTTACGGGGGACTACGAGCAGTACTTC. V usage is TRBV5-1 and J usage is TRBJ2-7; D may be TRBD2 (6 bases). The germline gives CDR1 SGHRS, CDR2 YFSETQ. V was pared by 0 bases and J by 3 bases, with 10 bases between. CDR3 length: 14 residues.

This clonotype was picked up many times. The rearrangement links TRBV5-1 to TRBJ1-1, with 7 bases that match TRBD1. The germline V gene encodes CDR1 SGHRS and CDR2 YFSETQ. V shed 4 bases, J shed 2 bases, and the junction held 8 bases outside the gene matches. This CDR3 comprises 15 residues. CDR3 coding DNA: TGCGCCAGCAGCGCGGGGACAGCCGATAACACTGAAGCTTTCTTT. The encoded protein is CASSAGTADNTEAFF.

This clonotype was seen at least ten times. The gene calls are TRBV5-6 and TRBJ1-1; perhaps TRBD1 as D (6 bases). In germline, CDR1 is SGHDT, CDR2 YYEEEE. The CDR3 spans 15 residues. V was pared by 3 bases and J by 0 bases, with 12 bases between. CDR3 coding DNA: TGTGCCAGCAGCTCCCGACAGGCGTTGAACACTGAAGCTTTCTTT. Its translation is CASSSRQALNTEAFF.

The chain recombines TRBV7-9 with TRBJ2-5; D might be TRBD2 (6 bases). V dropped 2 bases and J dropped 3 bases, with 10 bases sitting between them. The germline V gene has CDR1 SEHNR and CDR2 FQNEAQ (reference sequence). This CDR3 region has 14 residues. The CDR3 bases are TGTGCCAGCAGCTTAAGGGACTCCGAAGAGACCCAGTACTTC. This translates into CASSLRDSEETQYF. Filled out from reference TRBV7-9 and TRBJ2-5, the complete variable domain reads DTGVSQNPRHKITKRGQNVTFRCDPISEHNRLYWYRQTLGQGPEFLTYFQNEAQLEKSRLLSDRFSAERPKGSFSTLEIQRTEQGDSAMYLCASSLRDSEETQYFGPGTRLLVL.

This chain connects TRBV11-2 to TRBJ2-3; 7 nucleotides align to TRBD2. Looked up from germline, CDR1 is SGHAT and CDR2 is FQNNGV. Losses at the gene ends were 2 bases for V and 4 bases for J; bases not matched to a gene: 6. The CDR3 extends over 15 amino acids. The CDR3 bases are TGTGCCAGCAGCTTATGGCTAGCGGATTCAGATACGCAGTATTTT. Its protein is CASSLWLADSDTQYF.

This chain joins TRBV6-5 and TRBJ2-5; possible D gene TRBD2, 6 bases. CDR1 and CDR2 (germline): MNHEY, SVGAGI. The V gene lost 0 bases and the J gene lost 5 bases, with 10 bases spanning the gap. This CDR3 is 14 amino acids long. In DNA, the CDR3 is TGTGCCAGCAGTTACTCGGAGGGCATGGAGACCCAGTACTTC. Its translation is CASSYSEGMETQYF.

The V gene is TRBV6-2 or TRBV6-3, the J gene TRBJ2-2; a weak D match, TRBD2 (6 bases). Germline V gene data show CDR1 as MNHEY and CDR2 as SVGEGT. The V end was cut by 4 bases, the J end by 0 bases, with 9 bases between. This CDR3 region has 15 residues. CDR3 loop: CASSWGDANTGELFF. As DNA, the CDR3 is TGTGCCAGCAGTTGGGGGGACGCGAACACCGGGGAGCTGTTTTTT.

The chain recombines TRBV6-2 or TRBV6-3 with TRBJ2-2, with D hard to call. The CDR3 contains 13 residues. Between the trimmed V and J ends, which lost 0 bases and 8 bases, there was a span of 7 bases. Germline CDR1 reads MNHEY; CDR2 reads SVGEGT. The CDR3 DNA reads as TGTGCCAGCAGTTACTCGATCGTTGGGGAGCTGTTTTTT. Encoded protein: CASSYSIVGELFF.

This clonotype came up a few times. The chain combines TRBV6-2 or TRBV6-3 with TRBJ1-5, with a weak D call TRBD1 (6 bases). The CDR3 consists of 14 residues. CDR1 and CDR2 from the germline V gene are MNHEY and SVGEGT. V was trimmed by 10 bases and J by 3 bases, leaving 16 bases between them. CDR3 nucleotide sequence: TGTGCCACCGCAGGGGTTTCTCCCAATCAGCCCCAGCATTTT. It encodes CATAGVSPNQPQHF.

This clonotype was observed at least ten times. This chain connects TRBV5-1 to TRBJ2-4, with D perhaps TRBD2 (5 bases). The germline CDR1 and CDR2 sequences are SGHRS and YFSETQ. V gave up 0 bases and J gave up 5 bases, with 9 bases separating them. The CDR3 spans 14 residues. CDR3 residues: CASSLGWGENIQYF. Written as DNA, the CDR3 is TGCGCCAGCAGCTTGGGTTGGGGAGAAAACATTCAGTACTTC.